The 6 T cell receptor beta chains listed next were all sequenced from one sample in a study of regulatory T cells in long-lasting Graves disease. The TCR beta library used iRepertoire HTBI primers with Arm-PCR amplification of CDR3. TCRdb independently ran MiXCR on the multiplex PCR reads; one entry per CDR3 protein. This sample has 360,000 or so distinct CDR3 sequences, with under 20% found just once. As to time point: newly diagnosed GD, antithyroid drugs for less than 3 months. Researchers made the TCR library from RNA that was extracted from PBMCs. Separately, the same data were catalogued under a study of T cells in Graves' hyperthyroidism and ophthalmopathy.

Sequencing was performed on peripheral blood mononuclear cells (PBMCs), taken at new diagnosis, from a patient treated with antithyroid drugs. These receptor sequences come from a woman aged 18-29 years with Graves disease.

This clonotype was counted many times. The chain joins TRBV2 to TRBJ2-3; 8 positions match TRBD2. V lost 10 bases, J lost 2 bases, and 11 bases stayed unmatched. This CDR3 spans 15 amino acids. Per the germline V gene, CDR1 is SNHLY and CDR2 is FYNNEI. The CDR3 coding sequence is TGTGCCACCACCGCACTAGCGGTAATCACAGATACGCAGTATTTT. This codes for CATTALAVITDTQYF. Drawing the rest from reference TRBV2 and TRBJ2-3, the complete variable domain is EPEVTQTPSHQVTQMGQEVILRCVPISNHLYFYWYRQILGQKVEFLVSFYNNEISEKSEIFDDQFSVERPDGSNFTLKIRSTKLEDSAMYFCATTALAVITDTQYFGPGTRLTVL.

This clonotype showed up many times. The chain links TRBV20-1 to TRBJ2-1; 8 bases agree with TRBD2. CDR3 length: 14 amino acids. The germline gives CDR1 DFQATT, CDR2 SNEGSKA (reference sequence). CDR3 nucleotide sequence: TGCAGCGGGAAAGCGGGAGAAATGCCCAATGAGCAGTTCTTC. Protein sequence: CSGKAGEMPNEQFF.

CDR3 nucleotides: TGTGCCAGCATCCAGACAGGGACTGAAGCTTTCTTT. It encodes CASIQTGTEAFF. This chain joins TRBV2 and TRBJ1-1; 7 bases are a match to TRBD1. CDR3 length: 12 amino acids. J was trimmed by 5 bases and V by 7 bases; bases with no gene match: 4. Per the germline V gene, CDR1 is SNHLY and CDR2 is FYNNEI. The variable domain in full, with the rest retrieved from reference TRBV2 and TRBJ1-1, is EPEVTQTPSHQVTQMGQEVILRCVPISNHLYFYWYRQILGQKVEFLVSFYNNEISEKSEIFDDQFSVERPDGSNFTLKIRSTKLEDSAMYFCASIQTGTEAFFGQGTRLTVV.

The gene calls are TRBV7-2 and TRBJ1-2, with no clear D. The CDR3 totals 12 residues. Germline CDR1 is SGHTA and CDR2 is FQGNSA. Between the trimmed V and J ends, which lost 3 bases and 8 bases, there was a span of 10 bases. The chain's CDR3 is CASSLDLRGYTF. The CDR3 DNA reads as TGTGCCAGCAGCTTGGACCTACGGGGCTACACCTTC.

This clonotype came up many times. The gene calls are TRBV28 and TRBJ1-2; a weak D match, TRBD1 (5 bases). V was trimmed by 10 bases and J by 4 bases, leaving 19 bases between them. The CDR3 is 14 amino acids. Germline assignment: CDR1 MDHEN and CDR2 SYDVKM. DNA for the CDR3: TGTGCCACTTCGCCCGGGGGGGATCCCTATGGCTACACCTTC. Its protein product is CATSPGGDPYGYTF.

This clonotype was recorded at least ten times. The chain couples TRBV5-6 to TRBJ2-1; TRBD1 might be the D (7 bases). The germline V gene encodes CDR1 SGHDT and CDR2 YYEEEE. Between the trimmed V and J ends, which lost 3 bases and 12 bases, there was a span of 13 bases. The length of the CDR3 is 12 residues. The CDR3: CASSWGDSGQFF. Written as DNA, the CDR3 is TGTGCCAGCAGCTGGGGGGACAGCGGGCAGTTCTTC.